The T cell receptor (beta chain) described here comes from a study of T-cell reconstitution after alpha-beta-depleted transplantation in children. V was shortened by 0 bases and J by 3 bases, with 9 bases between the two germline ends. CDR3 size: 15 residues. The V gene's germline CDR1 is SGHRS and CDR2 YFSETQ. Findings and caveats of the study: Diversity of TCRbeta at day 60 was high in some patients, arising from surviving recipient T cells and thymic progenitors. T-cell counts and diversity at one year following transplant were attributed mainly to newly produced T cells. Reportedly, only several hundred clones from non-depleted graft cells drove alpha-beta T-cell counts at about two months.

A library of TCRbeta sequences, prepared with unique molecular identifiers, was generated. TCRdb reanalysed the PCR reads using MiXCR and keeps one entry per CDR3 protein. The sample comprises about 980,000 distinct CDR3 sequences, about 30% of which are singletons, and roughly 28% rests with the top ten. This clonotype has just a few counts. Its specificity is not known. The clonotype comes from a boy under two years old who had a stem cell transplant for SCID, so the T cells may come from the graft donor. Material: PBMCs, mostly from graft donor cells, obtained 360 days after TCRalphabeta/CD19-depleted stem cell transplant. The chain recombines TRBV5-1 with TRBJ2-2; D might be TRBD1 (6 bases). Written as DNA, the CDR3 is TGCGCCAGCAGCTTGGGACAGGTCTACACCGGGGAGCTGTTTTTT. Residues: CASSLGQVYTGELFF.